These 27 T cell receptor beta chains came from one sample sequenced in a study of T cell repertoires in Merkel cell carcinoma. The method was immunoSEQ multiplex PCR; TCRdb's version includes in-frame clones alone and lacks a portion of them. Of 12,000 to 15,000 clones in the sample, around four fifths were seen once. Sequencing was done on a sample of tumor tissue. The receptors were gathered from an adult with Merkel cell carcinoma.

As regards this clone: A read error may account for a junction end that differs from germline. This chain connects TRBV5-1 to TRBJ1-2; D remains unclear. This CDR3 contains 12 residues. CDR1 is SGHRS and CDR2 is YFSETQ in the germline V gene. CDR3 sequence (DNA): TGCGCCAGCAGCTTGGATATCACCTTACAACACTTC. Residues: CASSLDITLQHF.

Of note for this clone: A read error may produce the germline difference seen at one junction end. The chain couples TRBV6-1 to TRBJ1-4; no definite D call. Per germline, CDR1 MNHNS and CDR2 SASEGT. The CDR3 has 15 residues. CDR3 nucleotide sequence: TGTGCCAGCAGGGAAGGTCGCAGCGCGTATGAAAAACTGTTTTTT. Its protein product is CASREGRSAYEKLFF.

This clone was counted a few times. The V gene is TRBV27, the J gene TRBJ2-1, with a possible D match to TRBD2 (5 bases). The CDR3 totals 13 residues. The germline gives CDR1 MNHEY, CDR2 SMNVEV (reference sequence). Trimming left V 6 bases short and J 5 bases short, with 11 bases between. CDR3 sequence reads: CASSPTGNNEQFF. The CDR3 DNA follows: TGTGCCAGCAGCCCTACGGGAAACAATGAGCAGTTCTTC.

The sample holds a few counts of this clone. The rearrangement links TRBV5-1 to TRBJ2-3; 8 nucleotides align to TRBD1. Germline-derived CDR1 and CDR2 are SGHRS and YFSETQ. With V trimmed by 0 bases and J by 6 bases, 15 bases remained unmatched. The CDR3 is made up of 18 amino acids. CDR3 coding DNA: TGCGCCAGCAGCTTGGCACCAGGACAGGGCAGAGAAGGCGATACGCAGTATTTT. This sequence encodes CASSLAPGQGREGDTQYF.

This clone was counted a single time. The DNA of the CDR3 is TGTGCCAGCAACGGTAGAGAAAGGAACACCGGGGAGCTGTTTTTT. Protein sequence: CASNGRERNTGELFF. The rearrangement uses TRBV9 and TRBJ2-2, with unresolved D. CDR1 is SGDLS and CDR2 is YYNGEE in the germline V gene. Trimming stripped 6 bases from V and 1 base from J, with 13 bases between. This CDR3 is 15 amino acids long.

The chain uses TRBV9 and TRBJ2-3, with 8 bases matching TRBD2. The V segment lost 0 bases and the J segment 2 bases; nucleotides outside the gene matches: 8. This CDR3 has 17 amino acids. CDR1 is SGDLS and CDR2 is YYNGEE in the germline V gene. This CDR3 reads CASSVEGASGLTDTQYF. The CDR3 nucleotides are TGTGCCAGCAGCGTAGAAGGGGCTAGCGGGCTCACAGATACGCAGTATTTT.

This clone was detected once. The chain carries TRBV7-2 and TRBJ2-1; D is undetermined. V was cut by 4 bases and J by 4 bases, with 17 bases left in between. The length of the CDR3 is 16 residues. Germline V gene lookup returns CDR1 SGHTA and CDR2 FQGNSA. The CDR3 DNA follows: TGTGCCAGCAGCTCTGTACTACGCTCACTGTACAATGAGCAGTTCTTC. Translating gives CASSSVLRSLYNEQFF.

V is TRBV7-9 and J is TRBJ1-4; 7 nucleotides align to TRBD1. Germline V gives CDR1 SEHNR, CDR2 FQNEAQ (reference sequence). The CDR3 has 15 amino acids. The V gene end was trimmed by 1 base and the J gene end by 6 bases; junction bases not matched to a gene: 5. In nucleotides, the CDR3 is TGTGCCAGCAGCTTAGGGAGACAGGGTGATGAAAAACTGTTTTTT. Amino acids: CASSLGRQGDEKLFF.

The rearrangement joins TRBV7-3 to TRBJ2-3; D gene uncertain. The CDR3 sequence is 13 residues long. The germline V gene has CDR1 SGHTA and CDR2 FQGTGA. V gave up 4 bases and J gave up 6 bases, with 11 bases separating them. This chain's CDR3 is CASSSLNGDTQYF. The CDR3 DNA reads as TGTGCCAGCAGCTCCCTTAACGGGGATACGCAGTATTTT.

The DNA for the CDR3 is TGTGCCAGCAGCTTAGAAAGGGCCCTCCCTACAAAACAGCAGTTCTTC. Protein product: CASSLERALPTKQQFF. The rearrangement joins TRBV7-9 to TRBJ2-1; D unclear. Germline V gene sequence: CDR1 SEHNR, CDR2 FQNEAQ (reference sequence). CDR3 length: 16 amino acids. Trimming shortened V by 1 base and J by 11 bases, and 21 bases separated the two germline ends.

This clone came up a few times. This chain links TRBV4-2 with TRBJ1-5; 7 bases are shared with TRBD1. The germline V gene encodes CDR1 LGHNA and CDR2 YNFKEQ. The CDR3 consists of 16 residues. The V gene end was trimmed by 4 bases and the J gene end by 2 bases; junction bases not matched to a gene: 8. CDR3 nucleotide sequence: TGTGCCAGCAGCCTTAGACAGGGTGTGGGCAATCAGCCCCAGCATTTT. This codes for CASSLRQGVGNQPQHF.

The V gene is TRBV27, the J gene TRBJ2-2; the match to TRBD2 covers 10 bases. Per germline, CDR1 MNHEY and CDR2 SMNVEV (reference sequence). V lost 7 bases and J lost 3; bases outside the gene matches: 5. The CDR3 is 15 amino acids. The CDR3 bases are TGTGCCAGCAAAGCGGGAGGGCAGTACACCGGGGAGCTGTTTTTT. Residues: CASKAGGQYTGELFF.

This chain connects TRBV28 to TRBJ1-4; no firm D call. The CDR3 totals 14 residues. Germline V CDR1 and CDR2: MDHEN, SYDVKM. V was cut by 5 bases and J by 8 bases, with 15 bases left in between. CDR3 in DNA: TGTGCCAGCAGTACCAGCCCTAGGAGGGAAAAACTGTTTTTT. Its protein product is CASSTSPRREKLFF.

The V call is TRBV27, the J call TRBJ1-1; TRBD1 is a possible D gene (5 bases). The length of the CDR3 is 13 residues. V lost 3 bases and J lost 1, with 6 bases in between. Germline CDR1 MNHEY, CDR2 SMNVEV (reference sequence). Here the CDR3 reads CASSFDRNTEAFF. CDR3 bases: TGTGCCAGCAGTTTCGACAGGAACACTGAAGCTTTCTTT.

The chain has TRBV7-6 and TRBJ2-3; 10 bases align to TRBD2. J lost 8 bases, V lost 3 bases, and 11 bases had no gene match. This CDR3 region has 16 residues. Germline V gene lookup returns CDR1 SGHVS and CDR2 FNYEAQ. The CDR3 DNA is TGTGCCAGCAGCTTGCGCCTAGCGGGAGAGGGTGGTACGCAGTATTTT. Residues: CASSLRLAGEGGTQYF.

The chain has TRBV6-2 or TRBV6-3 and TRBJ1-4, with D possibly TRBD1 on 6 matching bases. The CDR3 is 15 residues long. V lost 2 bases to trimming and J lost 8 bases, with 15 bases between them. Germline-derived CDR1 and CDR2 are MNHEY and SVGEGT. The CDR3: CASSYGGPVGEKLFF. The CDR3 coding sequence is TGTGCCAGCAGTTACGGGGGGCCGGTCGGCGAAAAACTGTTTTTT.

This clone was seen just once. V and J are TRBV5-5 and TRBJ1-2, with D possibly matching TRBD1 (6 bases). CDR1 is SGHKS and CDR2 is YYEKEE in the germline V gene (reference sequence). Deletions cut 3 bases from V and 3 bases from J, with 12 bases between. CDR3 length: 14 amino acids. CDR3 bases: TGTGCCAGCAGCTCACTGGACAGCTACTATGGCTACACCTTC. Its translation: CASSSLDSYYGYTF.

A few counts support this clone. The V call is TRBV5-6, the J call TRBJ1-3, with 9 bases aligning to TRBD1. Germline CDR1 is SGHDT and CDR2 is YYEEEE. The CDR3 runs to 18 residues. V shed 0 bases, J shed 4 bases, and the junction held 11 bases outside the gene matches. The DNA of the CDR3 is TGTGCCAGCAGCTTGGCGAGTTACGGGACAGGGTTCGGAAACACCATATATTTT. Protein sequence: CASSLASYGTGFGNTIYF.

V is TRBV28 and J is TRBJ1-5; D ambiguous. Per germline, CDR1 MDHEN and CDR2 SYDVKM. Trimming took off 10 bases at V and 1 base at J, with 11 bases between the two ends. The CDR3 totals 13 residues. CDR3 sequence: CATKAVSNQPQHF. The CDR3 DNA is TGTGCCACAAAAGCGGTGAGCAATCAGCCCCAGCATTTT.

This clone was found a few times. The chain employs TRBV5-6 and TRBJ2-1, with D uncertain. Germline lookup yields CDR1 SGHDT and CDR2 YYEEEE. The length of the CDR3 is 13 residues. Trimming stripped 0 bases from V and 9 bases from J, with 10 bases between. The CDR3 protein is CASSLVGSGEQFF. Written as DNA, the CDR3 is TGTGCCAGCAGCTTGGTTGGGTCCGGTGAGCAGTTCTTC.

The chain carries TRBV29-1 and TRBJ2-3, with D possibly matching TRBD1 (6 bases). Germline assignment: CDR1 SQVTM and CDR2 ANQGSEA. The V gene lost 4 bases and the J gene lost 1 base, with 18 bases spanning the gap. This CDR3 contains 16 residues. The CDR3 DNA reads TGCAGCGTTGTCCAGGGGACGACAACCCGCACAGATACGCAGTATTTT. It translates to CSVVQGTTTRTDTQYF.

The chain is built from TRBV28 and TRBJ1-1; tentatively, D is TRBD1 (5 bases). Germline assignment: CDR1 MDHEN and CDR2 SYDVKM. The CDR3 length is 14 residues. Trimming took off 6 bases at V and 1 base at J, with 12 bases between the two ends. CDR3 protein: CASSDLGGNTEAFF. CDR3 in DNA: TGTGCCAGCAGCGACCTCGGGGGGAACACTGAAGCTTTCTTT.

The chain combines TRBV16 with TRBJ1-3; D remains unclear. Trimming took 0 bases from V and 4 from J, leaving 4 bases between them. The CDR3 sequence is 13 residues long. Germline V gene sequence: CDR1 KGHSY, CDR2 FQNENV. DNA for the CDR3: TGTGCCAGCAGCCAATCCCCCGGAAACACCATATATTTT. Translated, it gives CASSQSPGNTIYF.

The genes are TRBV5-8 and TRBJ1-2; 8 bases agree with TRBD1. With 3 bases clipped from V and 9 bases from J, the junction kept 7 bases outside the gene matches. CDR1 SGHTS and CDR2 YDEGEE come from the germline V gene. The CDR3 spans 13 residues. In DNA form, the CDR3 reads TGTGCCAGCAGCTCCGACAGGGGACGGCGCTACACCTTC. Its translation: CASSSDRGRRYTF.

The chain joins TRBV3-1 (or the pseudogene TRBV3-2) to TRBJ1-1; 7 bases match TRBD1. The CDR3 consists of 15 residues. J lost 1 base, V lost 4 bases, and 6 bases had no gene match. Germline CDR1 and CDR2: LGHDT and YNNKEL (reference sequence). The CDR3 reads CASSLWTGENTEAFF. CDR3 DNA sequence: TGTGCCAGCAGCCTCTGGACAGGAGAGAACACTGAAGCTTTCTTT.

The chain combines TRBV10-3 with TRBJ2-1; 13 nucleotides align to TRBD2. V gave up 9 bases and J gave up 9 bases; unmatched junction bases: 14. The CDR3 sequence is 16 residues long. Germline loops: CDR1 ENHRY, CDR2 SYGVKD. CDR3 nucleotides: TGTGCCATTTACTCCGGGACTAGCGGGGAGCGGGGTGAGCAGTTCTTC. Its protein is CAIYSGTSGERGEQFF.

The gene calls are TRBV3-1 (or the pseudogene TRBV3-2) and TRBJ1-3, with TRBD1 as a possible D gene (5 bases). Germline loops: CDR1 LGHDT, CDR2 YNNKEL (reference sequence). V lost 5 bases, J lost 4 bases, and 15 bases lay in between. This CDR3 is built from 15 residues. The CDR3 reads CASSVSRGEGNTIYF. The CDR3 region has the DNA TGTGCCAGCAGCGTTTCGAGGGGTGAAGGAAACACCATATATTTT.